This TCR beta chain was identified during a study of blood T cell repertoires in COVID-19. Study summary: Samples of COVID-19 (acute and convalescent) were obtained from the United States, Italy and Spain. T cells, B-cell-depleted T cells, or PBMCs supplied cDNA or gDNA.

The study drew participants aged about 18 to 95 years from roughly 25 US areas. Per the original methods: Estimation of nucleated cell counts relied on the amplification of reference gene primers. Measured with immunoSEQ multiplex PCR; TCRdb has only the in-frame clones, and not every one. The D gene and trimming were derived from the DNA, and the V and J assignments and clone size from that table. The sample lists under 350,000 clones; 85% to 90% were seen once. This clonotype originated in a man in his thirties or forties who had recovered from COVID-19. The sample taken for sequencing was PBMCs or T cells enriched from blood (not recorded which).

The CDR3 DNA reads as TGTGCTAGTGGTGTGGGACAGGGGGGCGAAAAACTGTTTTTT. This codes for CASGVGQGGEKLFF. The chain combines TRBV12-5 with TRBJ1-4; TRBD1 aligns across 11 bases. The CDR3 has 14 residues. The V gene's germline CDR1 is LGHNT and CDR2 FRNRAP. With 5 bases clipped from V and 8 bases from J, the junction kept 4 bases outside the gene matches.